Included here is one T cell receptor (beta chain) sequence, with context. Trimming removed 3 bases from V and 5 bases from J, with 12 bases in between. Germline V lookup: CDR1 SGHVS, CDR2 FQNEAQ. The CDR3 contains 14 residues. The sorted-subset replicate PCRs were given around 200 ng DNA, which is tens of thousands of T cell genomes. Assay: immunoSEQ multiplex PCR; the TCRdb copy retains only in-frame clones and omits some. The sample includes about 1.1 million clones, around 78% of them seen just once. The data originate from a study of shared clonotypes between healthy human individuals. The sequenced sample was memory CD4+ T cells from PBMCs. The subset denotes: CD45RA-negative fraction. The chain has TRBV7-8 and TRBJ2-3, with D unresolved. This clonotype was obtained from a man between 18 and 29 years old in good health. Some clones in this sample may be carry-over from other donors' samples. DNA of the CDR3: TGTGCCAGCAGCTTCCGGGCCGTGGGAGATACGCAGTATTTT. It yields the protein CASSFRAVGDTQYF.